This T cell receptor (beta chain) derives from a study of blood T cell repertoires in COVID-19. Whole-study context: The samples span acute and convalescent COVID-19 from the United States, Italy and Spain. T cells, B-cell-depleted T cells, or PBMCs supplied cDNA or gDNA.

Seattle patient enrollment occurred during active infection, with longitudinal follow-up thereafter. Authors' data handling: Cell counts per sample came from amplifying reference gene primers. Libraries were prepared by immunoSEQ multiplex PCR; TCRdb keeps only in-frame clonotypes and omits some of them. D and trimming were read from the DNA, whereas the V and J calls and clone size are those reported in that table. Of almost 350,000 clones in the sample, roughly 87% are singletons; the top ten hold over 3.5%. The CDR3 has 16 residues. CDR1 and CDR2 from the germline V gene are SGHVS and FQNEAQ. V dropped 2 bases and J dropped 5 bases, with 18 bases sitting between them.

The chain uses TRBV7-8 and TRBJ2-5, with a possible D match to TRBD1 (5 bases). Sequenced input: peripheral blood. The receptor's source is a woman in her fifties or sixties with COVID-19, enrolled during active disease. The CDR3 nucleotides are TGTGCCAGCAGCTTACATGATAGGGGTGGGTGGGAGACCCAGTACTTC. Its translation is CASSLHDRGGWETQYF.